This TCR beta chain originates from a study of beta chain features in type 1 diabetes. Broader study findings: Diminished insertions and augmented deletions at VDJ junctions characterized type 1 diabetes patients.

On this clone itself: Its antigen is unknown.

Every bit of the isolated RNA underwent reverse transcription, so sequencing read expressed TCRB transcripts. This table comes from immunoSEQ multiplex PCR, and its TCRdb copy is limited to in-frame clones, with some not included. This sample has some 220,000 clones, with 11% found just once. Trimming took off 3 bases at V and 0 bases at J, with 15 bases between the two ends. Germline V lookup: CDR1 MNHNS, CDR2 SASEGT. The CDR3 is made up of 16 amino acids. Input material: central memory CD4+ T cells from blood. This chain connects TRBV6-1 to TRBJ2-7; TRBD1 or TRBD2 may be the D gene (5 bases each). This TCR came from a man aged 18 to 30 in good health. CDR3 DNA sequence: TGTGCCAGCAGTGATCCCAGGGAGTGGAGCTCCTACGAGCAGTACTTC. Its translation: CASSDPREWSSYEQYF.